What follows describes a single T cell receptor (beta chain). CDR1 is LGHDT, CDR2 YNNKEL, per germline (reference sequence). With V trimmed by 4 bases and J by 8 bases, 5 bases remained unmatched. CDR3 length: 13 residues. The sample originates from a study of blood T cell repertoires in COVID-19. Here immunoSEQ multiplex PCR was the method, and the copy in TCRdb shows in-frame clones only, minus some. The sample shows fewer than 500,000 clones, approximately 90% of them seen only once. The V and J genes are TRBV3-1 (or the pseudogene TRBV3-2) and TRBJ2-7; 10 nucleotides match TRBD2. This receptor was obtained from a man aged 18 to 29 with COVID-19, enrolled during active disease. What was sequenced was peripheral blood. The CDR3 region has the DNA TGTGCCAGCAGCCCGCCGGGACTAGCGAAGCAGTACTTC. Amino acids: CASSPPGLAKQYF.